The 22 T cell receptor beta chains listed next were all sequenced from one sample in a study of monozygotic twins with inflammatory bowel disease. TCRdb reprocessed the 5' RACE reads and stores each CDR3 protein as one record, lacking DNA. This sample's table reports some 200,000 distinct CDR3 sequences. The sample consisted of blood. The receptor source for this set is a human donor with ulcerative colitis or Crohn's disease, or a healthy co-twin of an affected twin (not recorded which).

V usage is TRBV5-5 and J usage is TRBJ2-7; TCRdb proposes TRBD2, but this gene call is untestable without DNA. CDR1 is SGHKS, CDR2 YYEKEE, per germline (reference sequence). The CDR3 sequence is 16 residues long. The CDR3: CASSFTFREGFHEQYF.

The rearrangement joins TRBV12-3 or TRBV12-4 to TRBJ1-6; with no DNA, the TCRdb D assignment of TRBD1 cannot be verified. The CDR3 totals 16 residues. The CDR3 loop reads CASSLGAPSYNSPLHF.

The chain recombines TRBV4-2 with TRBJ2-1; TCRdb's assignment of TRBD2 cannot be checked, as there is no DNA. Germline CDR1 is LGHNA and CDR2 is YNFKEQ. The CDR3 has 19 residues. CDR3: CASSQESLAGIGGYNEQFF.

The V gene is TRBV6-1, the J gene TRBJ1-4; TCRdb's D gene call, TRBD1, goes unchecked for lack of DNA. The CDR3 is made up of 17 amino acids. The germline gives CDR1 MNHNS, CDR2 SASEGT. This CDR3 is CASRTNPGQGSAEKLFF.

The rearrangement uses TRBV7-2 and TRBJ2-7; the D gene TCRdb calls, TRBD1, cannot be checked with no DNA. The CDR3 sequence is 16 residues long. Germline-derived CDR1 and CDR2 are SGHTA and FQGNSA. The CDR3 is CASSLAPGGTFYEQYF.

This sequence joins TRBV3-1 and TRBJ2-1; TCRdb's D call, TRBD2, is unchecked because there is no DNA. The CDR3 consists of 16 residues. Germline assignment: CDR1 LGHDT and CDR2 YNNKEL (reference sequence). This CDR3 is CASSQAGTSFYNEQFF.

V gene TRBV6-1 combines with J gene TRBJ1-1. Germline-derived CDR1 and CDR2 are MNHNS and SASEGT. The CDR3 extends over 13 amino acids. Here the CDR3 reads CASSELGVWEAFF.

This chain joins TRBV12-3 or TRBV12-4 and TRBJ1-1. The CDR3 totals 15 residues. The CDR3 sequence: CASSSLRVMNTEAFF.

The rearrangement joins TRBV18 to TRBJ1-1; TCRdb's D call, TRBD1, is unchecked because there is no DNA. CDR3 length equals 17 residues. The V gene's germline CDR1 is KGHSH and CDR2 LQKENI. CDR3 in amino acids: CASSPNPGQGANTEAFF. Supplemented by reference TRBV18 and TRBJ1-1, the full variable domain reads NAGVMQNPRHLVRRRGQEARLRCSPMKGHSHVYWYRQLPEEGLKFMVYLQKENIIDESGMPKERFSAEFPKEGPSILRIQQVVRGDSAAYFCASSPNPGQGANTEAFFGQGTRLTVV.

The chain combines TRBV25-1 with TRBJ2-7; TCRdb returns TRBD1, unconfirmable since there is no DNA. CDR1 MGHDK and CDR2 SYGVNS come from the germline V gene. CDR3 size: 14 residues. Here the CDR3 reads CASSEAGQGRGQYF.

V gene TRBV12-3 or TRBV12-4 combines with J gene TRBJ1-1; TCRdb's assignment of TRBD1 cannot be checked, as there is no DNA. This CDR3 has 17 residues. CDR3 protein: CASSLGQGLKPNTEAFF.

The chain carries TRBV3-1 and TRBJ1-1; absent DNA, TCRdb's TRBD1 call cannot be checked. CDR3 length equals 11 residues. Germline-derived CDR1 and CDR2 are LGHDT and YNNKEL (reference sequence). CDR3 protein: CASSQGVWTFF.

The V call is TRBV19, the J call TRBJ2-5; TCRdb designates TRBD2, a call that cannot be tested without DNA. The CDR3 runs 13 residues. CDR1 LNHDA and CDR2 SQIVND come from the germline V gene (reference sequence). The CDR3 region is CASSIQGGETQYF.

V is TRBV29-1 and J is TRBJ1-5; there is no DNA to check the TCRdb D call of TRBD1. The CDR3 is made up of 14 amino acids. Germline V gives CDR1 SQVTM, CDR2 ANQGSEA. The CDR3 loop is CSVAGQGIDQPQHF.

V usage is TRBV29-1 and J usage is TRBJ1-2; lacking DNA, the TRBD1 call made by TCRdb goes unchecked. Germline values: CDR1 SQVTM, CDR2 ANQGSEA. The CDR3 has 11 residues. CDR3: CSVQGFDGYTF.

The chain is built from TRBV20-1 and TRBJ2-7; absent DNA, TCRdb's TRBD2 call cannot be checked. Germline CDR1 and CDR2: DFQATT and SNEGSKA (reference sequence). CDR3 length equals 13 residues. The CDR3 loop reads CSASLGRVYEQYF.

This rearrangement joins TRBV9 to TRBJ2-3; checking the TCRdb D call of TRBD2 is not possible without DNA. Germline-derived CDR1 and CDR2 are SGDLS and YYNGEE. This CDR3 contains 13 residues. The CDR3 region is CASSAILADTQYF.

CDR3 region: CASRIRGEASF. This sequence joins TRBV12-3 or TRBV12-4 and TRBJ1-1. The CDR3 has 11 residues.

The chain joins TRBV12-3 or TRBV12-4 to TRBJ1-3. The CDR3 spans 17 residues. The CDR3 sequence: CASSLGNSRRSGNTIYF.

The CDR3 spells CASSLRENEKLFF. The rearrangement joins TRBV12-3 or TRBV12-4 to TRBJ1-4. This CDR3 region has 13 residues.

The chain links TRBV9 to TRBJ2-2; TCRdb names TRBD1, which stays unverified in the absence of DNA. CDR1 is SGDLS and CDR2 is YYNGEE in the germline V gene. There are 16 residues in the CDR3. The CDR3 here is CASSVTGTGNTGELFF.

This chain connects TRBV20-1 to TRBJ2-3. Germline V CDR1 and CDR2: DFQATT, SNEGSKA (reference sequence). This CDR3 comprises 13 residues. The CDR3 spells CSAKDGSTDTQYF.